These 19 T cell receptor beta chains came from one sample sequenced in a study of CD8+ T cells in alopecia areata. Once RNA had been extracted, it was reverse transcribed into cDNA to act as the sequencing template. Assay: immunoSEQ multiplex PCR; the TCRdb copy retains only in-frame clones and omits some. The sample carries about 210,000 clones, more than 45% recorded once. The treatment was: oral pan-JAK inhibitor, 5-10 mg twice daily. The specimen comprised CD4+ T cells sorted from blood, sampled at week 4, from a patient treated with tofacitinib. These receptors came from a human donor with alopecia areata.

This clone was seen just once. Written as DNA, the CDR3 is TGTGCCAGCAGACCCACGGATACGCAGTATTTT. Translated: CASRPTDTQYF. The rearrangement uses TRBV6-5 and TRBJ2-3, with D unresolved. From germline, CDR1 is MNHEY and CDR2 SVGAGI. The CDR3 runs to 11 residues. V lost 6 bases, J lost 6 bases, and 7 bases lay in between.

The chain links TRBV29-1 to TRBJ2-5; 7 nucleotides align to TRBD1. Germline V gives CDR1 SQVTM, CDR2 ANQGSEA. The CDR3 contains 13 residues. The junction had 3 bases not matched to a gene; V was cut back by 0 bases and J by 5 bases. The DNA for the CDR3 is TGCAGCGTTGAAGACGGACAGGTCGAGACCCAGTACTTC. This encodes CSVEDGQVETQYF.

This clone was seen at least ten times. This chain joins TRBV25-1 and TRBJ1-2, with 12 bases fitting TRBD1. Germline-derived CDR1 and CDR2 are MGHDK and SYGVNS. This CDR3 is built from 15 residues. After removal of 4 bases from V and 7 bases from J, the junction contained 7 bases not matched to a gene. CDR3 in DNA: TGTGCCAGCAGTGCGGGACAGGGGGCCTCGGGTGGCTACACCTTC. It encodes CASSAGQGASGGYTF.

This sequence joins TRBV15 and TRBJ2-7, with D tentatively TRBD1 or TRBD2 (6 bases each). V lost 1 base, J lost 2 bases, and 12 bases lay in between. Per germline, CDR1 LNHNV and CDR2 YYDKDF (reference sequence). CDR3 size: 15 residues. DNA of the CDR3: TGTGCCACCAGCAGAGGGTCGGGGGCGACCTACGAGCAGTACTTC. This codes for CATSRGSGATYEQYF.

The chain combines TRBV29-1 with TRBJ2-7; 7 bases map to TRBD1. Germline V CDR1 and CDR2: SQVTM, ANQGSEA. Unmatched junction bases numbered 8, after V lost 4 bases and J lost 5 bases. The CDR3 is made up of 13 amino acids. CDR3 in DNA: TGCAGCGTTGGAAGGGGGCTAGAGCACGAGCAGTACTTC. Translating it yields CSVGRGLEHEQYF.

CDR3 in amino acids: CSVVGHSTEQYF. In nucleotides, the CDR3 is TGCAGCGTTGTCGGTCACAGCACGGAGCAGTACTTC. This chain joins TRBV29-1 and TRBJ2-5; D gene ambiguous. CDR3 length: 12 residues. The V gene lost 4 bases and the J gene lost 11 bases, with 17 bases spanning the gap. Germline V gene lookup returns CDR1 SQVTM and CDR2 ANQGSEA.

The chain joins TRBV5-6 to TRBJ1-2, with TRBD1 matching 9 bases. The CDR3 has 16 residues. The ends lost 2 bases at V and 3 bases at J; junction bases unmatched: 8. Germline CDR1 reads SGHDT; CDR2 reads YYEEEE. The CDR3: CASSLSGTGFYYGYTF. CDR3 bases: TGTGCCAGCAGCTTATCCGGGACAGGGTTTTACTATGGCTACACCTTC.

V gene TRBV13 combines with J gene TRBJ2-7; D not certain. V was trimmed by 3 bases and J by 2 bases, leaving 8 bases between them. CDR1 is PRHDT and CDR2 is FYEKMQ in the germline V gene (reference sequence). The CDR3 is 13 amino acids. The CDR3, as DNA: TGTGCCAGCAGCTTTGGAGTTACCTACGAGCAGTACTTC. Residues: CASSFGVTYEQYF.

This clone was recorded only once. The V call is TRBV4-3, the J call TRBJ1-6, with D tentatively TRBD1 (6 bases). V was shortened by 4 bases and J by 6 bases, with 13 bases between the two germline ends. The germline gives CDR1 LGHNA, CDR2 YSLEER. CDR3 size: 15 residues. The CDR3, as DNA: TGCGCCAGCAGCCTACAGGGAGGGGGTAATTCACCCCTCCACTTT. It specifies CASSLQGGGNSPLHF.

CDR3 amino acids: CASSASAYYPNSPLHF. CDR3 coding DNA: TGTGCCAGCAGTGCCTCCGCTTATTATCCCAATTCACCCCTCCACTTT. V usage is TRBV6-8 and J usage is TRBJ1-6; D gene ambiguous. The CDR3 loop spans 16 amino acids. Trimming stripped 5 bases from V and 7 bases from J, with 18 bases between. The germline V gene has CDR1 MNHGY and CDR2 SAAAGT.

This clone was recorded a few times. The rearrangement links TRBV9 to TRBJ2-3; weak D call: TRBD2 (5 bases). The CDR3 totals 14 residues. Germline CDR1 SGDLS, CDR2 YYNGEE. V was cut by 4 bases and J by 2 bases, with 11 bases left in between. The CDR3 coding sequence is TGTGCCAGCAGCTCCCCGACTATCACAGATACGCAGTATTTT. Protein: CASSSPTITDTQYF.

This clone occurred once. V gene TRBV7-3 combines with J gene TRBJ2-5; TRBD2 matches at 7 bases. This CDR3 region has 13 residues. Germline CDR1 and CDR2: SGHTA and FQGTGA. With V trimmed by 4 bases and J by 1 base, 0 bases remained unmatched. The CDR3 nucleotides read TGTGCCAGCAGCTGGACTAGCCAAGAGACCCAGTACTTC. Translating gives CASSWTSQETQYF.

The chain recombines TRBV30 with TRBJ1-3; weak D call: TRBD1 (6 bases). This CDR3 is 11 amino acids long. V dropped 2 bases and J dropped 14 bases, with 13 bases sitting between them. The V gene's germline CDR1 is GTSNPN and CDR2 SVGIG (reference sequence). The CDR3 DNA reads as TGTGCCTGGAGTCCCGGACAGCGCCTATATTTT. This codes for CAWSPGQRLYF.

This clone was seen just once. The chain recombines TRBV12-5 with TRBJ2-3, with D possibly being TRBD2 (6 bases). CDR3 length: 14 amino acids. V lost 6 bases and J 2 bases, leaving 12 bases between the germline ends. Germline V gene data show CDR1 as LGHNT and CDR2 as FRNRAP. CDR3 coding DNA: TGTGCTAGTGGGTACCGGGACTCCACAGATACGCAGTATTTT. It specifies CASGYRDSTDTQYF.

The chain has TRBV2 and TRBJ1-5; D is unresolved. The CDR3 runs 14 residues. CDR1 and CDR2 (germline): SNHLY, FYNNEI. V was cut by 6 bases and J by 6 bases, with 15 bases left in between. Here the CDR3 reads CASSLITGGQPQHF. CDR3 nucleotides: TGTGCCAGCAGCTTGATCACCGGAGGTCAGCCCCAGCATTTT.

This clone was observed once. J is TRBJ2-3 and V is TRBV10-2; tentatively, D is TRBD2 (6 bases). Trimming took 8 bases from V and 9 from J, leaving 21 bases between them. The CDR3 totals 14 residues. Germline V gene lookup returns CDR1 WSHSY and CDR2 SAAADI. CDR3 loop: CASSPRTTSSTQYF. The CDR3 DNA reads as TGCGCCAGCTCCCCGCGGACTACATCGTCGACGCAGTATTTT.

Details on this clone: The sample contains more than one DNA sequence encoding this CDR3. CDR3 sequence: CASSDQETQYF. In DNA form, the CDR3 reads TGTGCCAGCAGTGACCAAGAGACCCAGTACTTC. The chain couples TRBV2 to TRBJ2-5; D is ambiguous. The CDR3 has 11 amino acids. The germline CDR1 and CDR2 sequences are SNHLY and FYNNEI. With 3 bases removed from V and 1 base from J, the gap between germline ends came to 0 bases. Together with reference TRBV2 and TRBJ2-5, the CDR3 gives the full variable domain: EPEVTQTPSHQVTQMGQEVILRCVPISNHLYFYWYRQILGQKVEFLVSFYNNEISEKSEIFDDQFSVERPDGSNFTLKIRSTKLEDSAMYFCASSDQETQYFGPGTRLLVL.

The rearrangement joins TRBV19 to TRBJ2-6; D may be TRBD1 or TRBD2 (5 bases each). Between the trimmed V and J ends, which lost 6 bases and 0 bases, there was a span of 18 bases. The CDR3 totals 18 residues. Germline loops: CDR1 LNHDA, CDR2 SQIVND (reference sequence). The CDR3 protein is CASRNRRDASSGANVLTF. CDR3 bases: TGTGCCAGTAGGAACCGCCGGGACGCCAGCTCTGGGGCCAACGTCCTGACTTTC.

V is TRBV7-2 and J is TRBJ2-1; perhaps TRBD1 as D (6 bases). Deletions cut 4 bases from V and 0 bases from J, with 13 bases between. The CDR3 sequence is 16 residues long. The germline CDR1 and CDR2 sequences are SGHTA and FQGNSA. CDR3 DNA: TGTGCCAGCAGCTCCAACACAGGGAGCTCCTACAATGAGCAGTTCTTC. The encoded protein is CASSSNTGSSYNEQFF.